Following are 19 T cell receptor beta chains from one sample sequenced in a study of shared clonotypes between healthy human individuals. Method: immunoSEQ multiplex PCR; TCRdb's copy keeps in-frame clones and lacks some. The sample has roughly 2.4 million clones; approximately 95% are singletons. The sequenced sample was naive CD4+ T cells sorted from blood. The subset here: CD45RA+ positively selected. All receptors derive from a young man in good health.

The rearrangement links TRBV6-1 to TRBJ1-2; TRBD1 matches 7 bases. The germline CDR1 and CDR2 sequences are MNHNS and SASEGT. The CDR3 is 15 residues long. The V and J ends lost 7 bases and 8 bases, in that order; junction bases with no gene match: 16. This CDR3 reads CASTATTPRGDGYTF. CDR3 bases: TGTGCCAGCACCGCAACGACCCCCAGGGGGGACGGCTACACCTTC.

The chain carries TRBV5-4 and TRBJ2-3; weak D call: TRBD2 (6 bases). The germline V and J ends were trimmed by 2 bases and 6 bases, with 13 bases remaining between them. The CDR3 covers 14 residues. Germline lookup yields CDR1 SGHNT and CDR2 YYREEE (reference sequence). This CDR3 reads CASSFGPSGDTQYF. The CDR3 region has the DNA TGTGCCAGCAGCTTTGGGCCCAGCGGGGATACGCAGTATTTT.

V and J are TRBV10-3 and TRBJ2-3, with a possible D match to TRBD2 (6 bases). Germline V gene sequence: CDR1 ENHRY, CDR2 SYGVKD. The V end was cut by 8 bases, the J end by 0 bases, with 21 bases between. The CDR3 spans 17 residues. For the CDR3, the DNA is TGTGCCATCTGCCCGTCTGGGCCGGGACTCAGCACAGATACGCAGTATTTT. It yields the protein CAICPSGPGLSTDTQYF.

The chain joins TRBV6-1 to TRBJ2-6, with D maybe TRBD1 (5 bases). The CDR3 extends over 18 amino acids. Looked up from germline, CDR1 is MNHNS and CDR2 is SASEGT. The V and J ends lost 0 bases and 0 bases respectively, with 12 bases between them. CDR3: CASSEAGRQPSGANVLTF. In DNA, the CDR3 is TGTGCCAGCAGTGAAGCGGGTCGACAGCCCTCTGGGGCCAACGTCCTGACTTTC.

The chain has TRBV5-4 and TRBJ1-3; 9 bases match TRBD1. CDR3 length: 16 residues. CDR1 is SGHNT and CDR2 is YYREEE in the germline V gene (reference sequence). V lost 4 bases and J lost 0; bases outside the gene matches: 5. In DNA form, the CDR3 reads TGTGCCAGCAGCACCGGGGACAGGGTCTCTGGAAACACCATATATTTT. It codes for CASSTGDRVSGNTIYF.

The chain uses TRBV10-2 and TRBJ2-7; no reliable D call. Germline V gives CDR1 WSHSY, CDR2 SAAADI. The CDR3 is 14 residues long. V shed 4 bases and J shed 4 bases, with 14 bases lying between them. In DNA, the CDR3 is TGCGCCAGCAGTGTTAGTCCAGATCGATACGAGCAGTACTTC. It specifies CASSVSPDRYEQYF.

The chain uses TRBV30 and TRBJ2-3, with unresolved D. Trimming pared 3 bases from V and 2 bases from J, leaving 3 bases between. The CDR3 totals 11 residues. The V gene's germline CDR1 is GTSNPN and CDR2 SVGIG (reference sequence). CDR3 amino acids: CAWRATDTQYF. CDR3 bases: TGTGCCTGGAGAGCCACAGATACGCAGTATTTT.

V usage is TRBV11-2 and J usage is TRBJ2-5, with 8 bases lining up with TRBD1. Trimming removed 2 bases from V and 2 bases from J; junction bases left unmatched: 4. The CDR3 is 15 residues long. CDR1 and CDR2 from the germline V gene are SGHAT and FQNNGV. The CDR3 sequence is CASSLLGTGQETQYF. The CDR3 DNA reads TGTGCCAGCAGCTTATTGGGGACAGGACAAGAGACCCAGTACTTC.

CDR3 region: CASSFYRNEQYF. DNA of the CDR3: TGTGCCAGCAGCTTCTACAGGAACGAGCAGTACTTC. The V gene is TRBV12-1, the J gene TRBJ2-7; the table assigns TRBD1, which was not confirmed against the DNA. TRBV12-1 is termed a pseudogene. The CDR3 extends over 12 amino acids.

V gene TRBV28 combines with J gene TRBJ1-2; maybe TRBD1 (5 bases). The CDR3 totals 14 residues. Trimming pared 6 bases from V and 4 bases from J, leaving 15 bases between. Germline V lookup: CDR1 MDHEN, CDR2 SYDVKM. The CDR3: CASRPGSPSYGYTF. The CDR3 DNA follows: TGTGCCAGCAGACCAGGGTCCCCTAGCTATGGCTACACCTTC.

The chain carries TRBV30 and TRBJ1-6; no reliable D call. The germline V gene has CDR1 GTSNPN and CDR2 SVGIG (reference sequence). The CDR3 totals 12 residues. Trimming pared 5 bases from V and 7 bases from J, leaving 9 bases between. CDR3 in DNA: TGTGCCTGGTCCTACTTGAATTCACCCCTCCACTTT. The encoded protein is CAWSYLNSPLHF.

The V and J genes are TRBV6-1 and TRBJ2-7; D might be TRBD1 (6 bases). The CDR3 runs 15 residues. The germline V and J ends were trimmed by 0 bases and 4 bases, with 13 bases remaining between them. CDR1 is MNHNS and CDR2 is SASEGT in the germline V gene. The DNA of the CDR3 is TGTGCCAGCAGTGAAGCCGCGACAGGTTCGTACGAGCAGTACTTC. This encodes CASSEAATGSYEQYF.

The chain couples TRBV5-1 to TRBJ2-7; D perhaps matches TRBD1 (6 bases). The CDR3 runs 17 residues. Germline loops: CDR1 SGHRS, CDR2 YFSETQ. V lost 0 bases to trimming and J lost 5 bases, with 21 bases between them. As DNA, the CDR3 is TGCGCCAGCAGCTTGGTCCCTACCGGCGCAGGGGTCAACGAGCAGTACTTC. Residues: CASSLVPTGAGVNEQYF.

V is TRBV4-3 and J is TRBJ2-1; tentatively, D is TRBD2 (6 bases). V was trimmed by 0 bases and J by 1 base, leaving 13 bases between them. Germline assignment: CDR1 LGHNA and CDR2 YSLEER. This CDR3 contains 17 residues. The CDR3 loop is CASSQDPSGPSYNEQFF. The CDR3 DNA reads TGCGCCAGCAGCCAAGATCCCAGCGGGCCTTCCTACAATGAGCAGTTCTTC.

V usage is TRBV13 and J usage is TRBJ1-2; maybe TRBD1 (5 bases). The V gene's germline CDR1 is PRHDT and CDR2 FYEKMQ (reference sequence). V lost 6 bases and J lost 5, with 16 bases in between. CDR3 length equals 14 residues. CDR3 amino acids: CASRTQGYGYGYTF. The CDR3 bases are TGTGCCAGCAGGACCCAGGGCTACGGGTATGGCTACACCTTC.

The chain employs TRBV5-1 and TRBJ1-2; 11 positions match TRBD1. This CDR3 has 16 amino acids. Germline lookup yields CDR1 SGHRS and CDR2 YFSETQ. V gave up 4 bases and J gave up 5 bases; unmatched junction bases: 10. CDR3 coding DNA: TGCGCCAGCAGCACGGGACAGGGGGTATTAGGATATGGCTACACCTTC. This codes for CASSTGQGVLGYGYTF.

This chain uses TRBV5-6 with TRBJ2-5; D is unresolved. This CDR3 spans 13 amino acids. The germline gives CDR1 SGHDT, CDR2 YYEEEE. Trimming stripped 0 bases from V and 3 bases from J, with 6 bases between. The CDR3 protein is CASSLVGKETQYF. In nucleotides, the CDR3 is TGTGCCAGCAGCTTGGTAGGGAAAGAGACCCAGTACTTC.

This chain joins TRBV5-1 and TRBJ2-5; D is unresolved. Germline V gene data show CDR1 as SGHRS and CDR2 as YFSETQ. The CDR3 is 15 amino acids. V was pared by 0 bases and J by 2 bases, with 11 bases between. The DNA of the CDR3 is TGCGCCAGCAGCTTGGCCACGGCCGGTCAAGAGACCCAGTACTTC. As protein: CASSLATAGQETQYF. Variable domain in full (rest from reference TRBV5-1 and TRBJ2-5): KAGVTQTPRYLIKTRGQQVTLSCSPISGHRSVSWYQQTPGQGLQFLFEYFSETQRNKGNFPGRFSGRQFSNSRSEMNVSTLELGDSALYLCASSLATAGQETQYFGPGTRLLVL.

V is TRBV5-1 and J is TRBJ1-4; D not resolved. Trimming cost V 7 bases and J 7 bases, with 14 bases left between them. Germline loops: CDR1 SGHRS, CDR2 YFSETQ. The CDR3 has 13 amino acids. This CDR3 reads CASRGEFGEKLFF. Written as DNA, the CDR3 is TGCGCCAGCCGTGGGGAGTTCGGTGAAAAACTGTTTTTT.